Listed below are T cell receptor beta chains from one sample, sequenced in a study of T cell repertoires in cytomegalovirus infection. MiXCR, applied by TCRdb to the reads, yields one record per CDR3 protein. This sample carries about 110,000 distinct CDR3 sequences, roughly a tenth of them seen once, and the ten largest clones take approximately 30%. Their specific antigens are unknown. Material for sequencing was PBMCs, sequenced either directly or after in vitro stimulation (not recorded which). The receptors derive from a human donor in good health (CMV status not recorded). Some clones in this sample may be carry-over from other donors' samples. The CDR3 runs from the conserved cysteine through the conserved F or W. The D gene is left open where the match is weak. Only some rows state a clone size, as once, few, many or a class for expanded clones.

j_call d_call v_call clone_size cdr3_aa cdr3_nt
TRBJ2-2 TRBD1 TRBV7-9 - CASGTPQGVTGELFF TGTGCCAGCGGAACCCCGCAGGGGGTGACCGGGGAGCTGTTTTTT
TRBJ2-3 TRBD2 TRBV7-9 - CAGTLGTRGDTQYF TGTGCCGGCACGTTGGGGACTAGGGGCGATACGCAGTATTTT
TRBJ2-1 - TRBV15 few CATSNHDEQFF TGTGCCACCAGCAACCACGATGAGCAGTTCTTC
TRBJ1-4 - TRBV15 many CATSRDAGIATNEKLFF TGTGCCACCAGCAGAGATGCGGGGATTGCAACTAATGAAAAACTGTTTTTT
TRBJ1-3 TRBD1 TRBV15 - CATSRDLGTGPGNTIYF TGTGCCACCAGCAGAGATTTGGGGACAGGGCCTGGAAACACCATATATTTT
TRBJ1-6 - TRBV7-2 many CASSTSPDPGASPLHF TGTGCCAGCAGCACTAGCCCCGATCCAGGGGCGTCACCCCTCCACTTT
TRBJ2-7 - TRBV6-2/TRBV6-3 many CASTLAVGEQYF TGTGCCAGCACTTTAGCCGTCGGCGAGCAGTACTTC
TRBJ1-1 - TRBV19 - CASSRGGMNTEAFF TGTGCCAGTAGTAGGGGGGGGATGAACACTGAAGCTTTCTTT
TRBJ1-5 - TRBV7-2 many CASSLDRRINQPQHF TGTGCCAGCAGCTTAGATCGCCGGATCAATCAGCCCCAGCATTTT
TRBJ2-5 TRBD1 TRBV4-1 many CASNIGTGGHETQYF TGCGCCAGCAATATAGGGACAGGGGGCCATGAGACCCAGTACTTC
TRBJ2-3 - TRBV7-2 many CASSFGPPPDTQYF TGTGCCAGCAGCTTTGGGCCGCCCCCAGATACGCAGTATTTT
TRBJ2-2 TRBD1 TRBV7-8 - CASSLARLGTGGKNGELFF TGTGCCAGCAGCTTAGCGAGATTGGGGACAGGGGGCAAGAACGGGGAGCTGTTTTTT
TRBJ1-4 - TRBV27 - CASSLSGRQEKLFF TGTGCCAGCAGTTTATCGGGGAGGCAGGAAAAACTGTTTTTT
TRBJ2-3 - TRBV7-2 few CASSAYNTDTQYF TGTGCCAGCAGCGCCTACAATACAGATACGCAGTATTTT
TRBJ1-1 - TRBV19 - CASTLTAMNTEAFF TGTGCCAGTACCCTGACAGCTATGAACACTGAAGCTTTCTTT